This T cell receptor beta chain was observed in a study of blood T cell repertoires in COVID-19. At the level of the study: The study drew acute and convalescent COVID-19 samples from the United States, Italy and Spain. Sources were T cells, B-cell-depleted T cells, or PBMCs; the material itself was cDNA or gDNA.

Participant age was about 18 to 89 years, and participants resided in 25 or so US areas. Two negative PCRs, clearance, or symptom resolution had been documented for recovered Cohort 3 donors. Method: immunoSEQ multiplex PCR; TCRdb's copy keeps in-frame clones and lacks some. The repertoire has over 200,000 clones, under 85% of them found once; the top ten carry under 2%. Germline assignment: CDR1 SNHLY and CDR2 FYNNEI. The CDR3 has 16 amino acids. J lost 5 bases, V lost 0 bases, and 8 bases had no gene match. The clonotype comes from a man in his sixties who had recovered from COVID-19. The chain recombines TRBV2 with TRBJ1-1, with 8 nucleotides matching TRBD1. The sample was PBMCs or T cells enriched from blood (not recorded which). The CDR3 sequence: CASSEARAGGATEAFF. The CDR3, as DNA: TGTGCCAGCAGTGAAGCTAGGGCAGGGGGCGCGACTGAAGCTTTCTTT.